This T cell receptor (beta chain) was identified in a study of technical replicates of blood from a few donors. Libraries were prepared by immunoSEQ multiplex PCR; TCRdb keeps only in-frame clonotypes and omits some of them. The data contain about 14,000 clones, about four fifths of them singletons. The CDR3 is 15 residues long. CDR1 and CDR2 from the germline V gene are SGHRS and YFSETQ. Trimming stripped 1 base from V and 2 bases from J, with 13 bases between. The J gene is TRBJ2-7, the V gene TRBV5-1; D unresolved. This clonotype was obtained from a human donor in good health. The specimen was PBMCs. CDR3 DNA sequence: TGCGCCAGCAGCTTGACGGCAGGTGGTGCCTACGAGCAGTACTTC. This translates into CASSLTAGGAYEQYF.